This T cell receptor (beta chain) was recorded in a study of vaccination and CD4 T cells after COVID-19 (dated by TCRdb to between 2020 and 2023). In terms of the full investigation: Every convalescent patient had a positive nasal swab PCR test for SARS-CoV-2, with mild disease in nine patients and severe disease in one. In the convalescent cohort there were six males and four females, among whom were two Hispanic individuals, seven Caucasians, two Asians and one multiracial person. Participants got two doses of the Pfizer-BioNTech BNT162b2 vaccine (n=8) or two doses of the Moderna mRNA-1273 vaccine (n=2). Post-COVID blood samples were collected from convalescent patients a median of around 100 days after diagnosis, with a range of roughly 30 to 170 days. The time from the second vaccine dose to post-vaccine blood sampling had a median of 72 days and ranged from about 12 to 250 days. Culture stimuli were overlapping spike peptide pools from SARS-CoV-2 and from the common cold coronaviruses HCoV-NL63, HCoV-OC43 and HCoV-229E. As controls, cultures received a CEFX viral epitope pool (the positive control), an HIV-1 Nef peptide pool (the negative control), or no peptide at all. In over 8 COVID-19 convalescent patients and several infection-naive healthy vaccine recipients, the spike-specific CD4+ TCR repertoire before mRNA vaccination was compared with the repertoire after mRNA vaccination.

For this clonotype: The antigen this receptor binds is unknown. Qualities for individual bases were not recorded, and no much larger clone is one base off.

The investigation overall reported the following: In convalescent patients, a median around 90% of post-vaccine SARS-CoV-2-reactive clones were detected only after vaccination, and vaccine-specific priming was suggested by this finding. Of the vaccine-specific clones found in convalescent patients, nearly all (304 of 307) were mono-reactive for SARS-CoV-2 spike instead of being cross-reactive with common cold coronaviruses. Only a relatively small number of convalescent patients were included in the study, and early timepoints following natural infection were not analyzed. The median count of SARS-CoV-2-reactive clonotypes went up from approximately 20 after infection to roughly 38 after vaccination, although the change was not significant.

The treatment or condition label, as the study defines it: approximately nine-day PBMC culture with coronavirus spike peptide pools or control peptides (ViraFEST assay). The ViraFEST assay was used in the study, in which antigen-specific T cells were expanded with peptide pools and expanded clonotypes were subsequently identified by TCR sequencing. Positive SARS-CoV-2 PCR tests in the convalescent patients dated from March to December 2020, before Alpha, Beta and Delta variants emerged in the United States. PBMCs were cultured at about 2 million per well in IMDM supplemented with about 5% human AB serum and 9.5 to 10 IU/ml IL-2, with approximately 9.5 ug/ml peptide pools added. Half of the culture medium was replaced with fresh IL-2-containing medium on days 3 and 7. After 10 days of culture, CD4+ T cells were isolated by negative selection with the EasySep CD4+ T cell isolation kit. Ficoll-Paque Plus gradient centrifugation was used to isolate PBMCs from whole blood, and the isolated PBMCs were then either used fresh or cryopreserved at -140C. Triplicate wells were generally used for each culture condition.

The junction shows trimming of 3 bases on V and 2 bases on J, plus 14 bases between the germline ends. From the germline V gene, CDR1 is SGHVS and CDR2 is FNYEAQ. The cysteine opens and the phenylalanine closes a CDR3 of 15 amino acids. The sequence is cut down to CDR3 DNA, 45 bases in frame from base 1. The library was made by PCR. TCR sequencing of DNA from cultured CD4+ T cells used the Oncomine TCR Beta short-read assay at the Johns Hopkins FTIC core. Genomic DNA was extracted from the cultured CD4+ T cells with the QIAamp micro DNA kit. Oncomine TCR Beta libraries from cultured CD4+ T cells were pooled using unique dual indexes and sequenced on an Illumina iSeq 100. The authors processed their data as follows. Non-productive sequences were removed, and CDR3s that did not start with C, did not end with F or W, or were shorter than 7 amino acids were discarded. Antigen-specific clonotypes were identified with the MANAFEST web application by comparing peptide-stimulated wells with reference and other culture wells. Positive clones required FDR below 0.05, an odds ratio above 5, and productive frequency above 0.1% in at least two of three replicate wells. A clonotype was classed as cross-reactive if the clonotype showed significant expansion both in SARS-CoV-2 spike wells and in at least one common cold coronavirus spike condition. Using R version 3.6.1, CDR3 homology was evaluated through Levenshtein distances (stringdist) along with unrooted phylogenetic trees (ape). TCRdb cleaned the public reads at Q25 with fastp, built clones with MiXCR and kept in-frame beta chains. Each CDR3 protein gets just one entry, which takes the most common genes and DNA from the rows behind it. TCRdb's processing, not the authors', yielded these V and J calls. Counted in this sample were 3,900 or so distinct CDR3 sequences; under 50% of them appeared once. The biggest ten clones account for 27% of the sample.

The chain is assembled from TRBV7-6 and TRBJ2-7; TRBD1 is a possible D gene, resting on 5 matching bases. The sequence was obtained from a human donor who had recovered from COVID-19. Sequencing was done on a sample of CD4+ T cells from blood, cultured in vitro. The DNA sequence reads TGTGCCAGCAGCTTTTCGGTGGGGCCTCCCTACGAGCAGTACTTC. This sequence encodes CASSFSVGPPYEQYF.